This T cell receptor beta chain was recorded in a study of blood T cells in healthy people across ages. The V and J ends lost 5 bases and 11 bases respectively, with 15 bases between them. This CDR3 has 12 amino acids. Looked up from germline, CDR1 is MDHEN and CDR2 is SYDVKM. Using a J-beta primer mix together with a sample-barcoded 5' primer, a second PCR was run for roughly 6 to 11 cycles. TCRdb independently ran MiXCR on the 5' RACE reads; one entry per CDR3 protein. Seen here are fewer than 900,000 distinct CDR3 sequences, about 42% observed once, and the top ten hold 20% to 25%. The sample consisted of blood. The receptor's source is a woman aged 55 to 70 in good health. The V gene is TRBV28, the J gene TRBJ1-2; D gene ambiguous. The CDR3 loop is CASSLEEELYTF. DNA for the CDR3: TGTGCCAGCAGTCTCGAGGAGGAATTGTACACCTTC.